This T cell receptor (beta chain) was sequenced for a study of T cell responses to AZD1222 COVID-19 vaccine. Germline V gives CDR1 MDHEN, CDR2 SYDVKM. CDR3 size: 13 residues. Trimming stripped 3 bases from V and 5 bases from J, with 11 bases between. Clones were sequenced by immunoSEQ multiplex PCR, and TCRdb holds only the in-frame ones, with some missing. The table lists 95,000 to 150,000 clones, approximately 84% of them singletons. The material was peripheral blood, obtained on day 0 of AZD1222 vaccination. This chain connects TRBV28 to TRBJ2-7; D may be TRBD2 (7 bases). This clonotype originated in an adult in good health. The CDR3 bases are TGTGCCAGCAGTTTGGGGGGGGCCGACGAGCAGTACTTC. This encodes CASSLGGADEQYF.